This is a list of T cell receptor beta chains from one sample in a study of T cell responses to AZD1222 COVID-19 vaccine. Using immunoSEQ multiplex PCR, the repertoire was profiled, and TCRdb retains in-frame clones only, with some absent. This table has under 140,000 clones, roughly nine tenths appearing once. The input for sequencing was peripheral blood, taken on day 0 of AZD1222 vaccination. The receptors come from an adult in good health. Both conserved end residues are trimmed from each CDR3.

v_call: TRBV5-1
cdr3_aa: ASSLRPGGDGQPQH

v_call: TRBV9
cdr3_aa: ASSANPSGELF

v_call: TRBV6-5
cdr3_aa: ASSSDRIHLGNTIY

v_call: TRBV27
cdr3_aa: ASSVQGTNPYYEQF

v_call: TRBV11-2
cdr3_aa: ASSLFGELF

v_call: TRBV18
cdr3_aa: ASSPGTGQGRDTQY

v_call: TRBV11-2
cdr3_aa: ASSLVQGGAGELF

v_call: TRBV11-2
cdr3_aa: ASSRAGGSDEQY

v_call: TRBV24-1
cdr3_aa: ATSDPRDTTDTQY

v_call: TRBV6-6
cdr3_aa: ASSYTGTGPYEQY

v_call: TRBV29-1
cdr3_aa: SVAGIQETQY

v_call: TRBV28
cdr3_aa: ASSLPGPGNTIY

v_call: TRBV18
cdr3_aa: ASSSRDPGNSPLH

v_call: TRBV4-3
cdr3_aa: ASSQETGFNSPLH

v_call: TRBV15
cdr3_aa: ATSRDRTGANGYT

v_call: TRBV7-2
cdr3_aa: ASSLGTEMKKLF

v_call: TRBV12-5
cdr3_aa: ASGPPAGGGYNEQF

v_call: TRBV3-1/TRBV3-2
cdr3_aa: ASSRTGNTEAF

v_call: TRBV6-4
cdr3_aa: ASSDPELGYT

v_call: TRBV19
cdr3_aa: ASIDREAGELF

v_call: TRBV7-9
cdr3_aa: ASRDRATVTGNTIY

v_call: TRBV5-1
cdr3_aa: ASSPPGGVEKLF

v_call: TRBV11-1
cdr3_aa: ASSFGQIGPYEQY

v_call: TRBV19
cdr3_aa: ASSIMAGRTNEKLF

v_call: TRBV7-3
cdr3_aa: ASSSGQGVYGYT

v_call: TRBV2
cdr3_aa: ASSPTGYGYT

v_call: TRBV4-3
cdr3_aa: ASSPLQGAWDSPLH

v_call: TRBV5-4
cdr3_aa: ASSQHGTSGDNEQF

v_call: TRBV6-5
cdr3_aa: ASRLSGNQPQH

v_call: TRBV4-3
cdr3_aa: ASSRTPGQGVYGYT

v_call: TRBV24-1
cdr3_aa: ATITGAPYNSPLH

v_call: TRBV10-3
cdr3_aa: AINGRGGRSGYGYT

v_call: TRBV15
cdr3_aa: ATSRDAGSGNTIY

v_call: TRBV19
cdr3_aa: ASSRQGRTDTQY

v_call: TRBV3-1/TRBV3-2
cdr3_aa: ASSPSDHEQY

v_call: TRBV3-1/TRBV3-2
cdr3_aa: ASSPRGHGNNEQF

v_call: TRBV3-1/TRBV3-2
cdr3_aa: ASSQGRLAGTGGETQY

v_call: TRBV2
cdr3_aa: ASSLQGYTEAF

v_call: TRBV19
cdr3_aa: ASSSTSKAPEGETQY

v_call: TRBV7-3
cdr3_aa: ASSLNAFSYEQY

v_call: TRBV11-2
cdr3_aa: ASSLRGGLGYT

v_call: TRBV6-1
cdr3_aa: ASNGQGRSYEQY

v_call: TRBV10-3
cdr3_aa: AISERGEGVRPQY

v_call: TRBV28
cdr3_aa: ASSAPGGQRKLF

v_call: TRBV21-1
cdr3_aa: ASSSPGFNTYEQY

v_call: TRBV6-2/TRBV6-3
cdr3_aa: ASSGLAGGPGQETQY

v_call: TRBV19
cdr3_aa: ASSRAGRTSGSFNEQF

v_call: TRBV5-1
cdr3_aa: ASSPEARETQY

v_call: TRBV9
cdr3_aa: ASSVDRRADTIY

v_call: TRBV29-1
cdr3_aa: SVADVNTEAF

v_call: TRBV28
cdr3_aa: ASSITPYRLAGGTYEQY

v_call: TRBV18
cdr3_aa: ASSSPTGYGGYT

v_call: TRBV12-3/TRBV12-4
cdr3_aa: ASTSGPQPQF

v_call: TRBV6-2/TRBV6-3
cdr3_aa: ASSGLRANSPLH

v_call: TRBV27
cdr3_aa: ASRSTSGSSYEQY

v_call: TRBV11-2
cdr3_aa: ASSLTTLRSYEQY

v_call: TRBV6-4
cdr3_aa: ASGSAGTQPQH